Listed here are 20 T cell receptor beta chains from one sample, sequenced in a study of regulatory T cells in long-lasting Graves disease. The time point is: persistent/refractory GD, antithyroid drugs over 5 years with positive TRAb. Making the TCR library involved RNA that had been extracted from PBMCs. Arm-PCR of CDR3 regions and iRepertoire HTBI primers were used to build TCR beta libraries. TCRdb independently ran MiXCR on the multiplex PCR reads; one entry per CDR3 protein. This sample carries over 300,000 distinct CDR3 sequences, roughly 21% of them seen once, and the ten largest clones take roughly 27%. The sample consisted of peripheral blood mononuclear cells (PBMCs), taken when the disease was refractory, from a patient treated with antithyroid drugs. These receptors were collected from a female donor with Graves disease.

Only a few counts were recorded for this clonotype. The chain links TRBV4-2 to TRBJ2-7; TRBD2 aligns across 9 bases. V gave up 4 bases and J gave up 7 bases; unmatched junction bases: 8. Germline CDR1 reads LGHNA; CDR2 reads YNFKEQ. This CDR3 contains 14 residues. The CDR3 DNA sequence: TGTGCCAGCAGCCCGCGGGAGGGGGCGAGGGAGCAGTACTTC. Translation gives CASSPREGAREQYF.

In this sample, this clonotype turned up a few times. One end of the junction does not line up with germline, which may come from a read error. CDR3 in amino acids: CASSLRTGGGSYGYTF. The CDR3 DNA is TGCGCCAGTAGTCTGCGGACGGGGGGGGGTTCCTATGGCTACACCTTC. V gene TRBV19 combines with J gene TRBJ1-2, with D possibly TRBD1 on 5 matching bases. The CDR3 has 16 residues. CDR1 and CDR2 (germline): LNHDA, SQIVND (reference sequence). The full variable domain, rest sourced from reference TRBV19 and TRBJ1-2, is DGGITQSPKYLFRKEGQNVTLSCEQNLNHDAMYWYRQDPGQGLRLIYYSQIVNDFQKGDIAEGYSVSREKKESFPLTVTSAQKNPTAFYLCASSLRTGGGSYGYTFGSGTRLTVV.

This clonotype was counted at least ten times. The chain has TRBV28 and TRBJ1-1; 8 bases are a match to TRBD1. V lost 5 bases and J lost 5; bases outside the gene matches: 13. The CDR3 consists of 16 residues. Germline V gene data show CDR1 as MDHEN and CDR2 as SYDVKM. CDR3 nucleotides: TGTGCCAGCAGTCTACAGTATGGACAGGGCAGGACTGAAGCTTTCTTT. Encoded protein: CASSLQYGQGRTEAFF. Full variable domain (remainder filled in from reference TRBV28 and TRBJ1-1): DVKVTQSSRYLVKRTGEKVFLECVQDMDHENMFWYRQDPGLGLRLIYFSYDVKMKEKGDIPEGYSVSREKKERFSLILESASTNQTSMYLCASSLQYGQGRTEAFFGQGTRLTVV.

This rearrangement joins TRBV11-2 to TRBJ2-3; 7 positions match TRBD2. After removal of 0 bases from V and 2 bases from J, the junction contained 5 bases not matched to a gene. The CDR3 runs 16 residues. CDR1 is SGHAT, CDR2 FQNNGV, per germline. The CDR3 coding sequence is TGTGCCAGCAGCTTAGAGGTAGCGGGTTTCACAGATACGCAGTATTTT. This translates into CASSLEVAGFTDTQYF.

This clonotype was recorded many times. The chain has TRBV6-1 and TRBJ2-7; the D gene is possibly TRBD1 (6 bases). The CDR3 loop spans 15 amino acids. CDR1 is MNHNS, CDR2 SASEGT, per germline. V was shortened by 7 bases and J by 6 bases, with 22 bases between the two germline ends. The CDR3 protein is CASIRRGQGPLEQYF. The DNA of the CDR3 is TGTGCCAGCATCCGAAGAGGTCAGGGGCCCCTCGAGCAGTACTTC.

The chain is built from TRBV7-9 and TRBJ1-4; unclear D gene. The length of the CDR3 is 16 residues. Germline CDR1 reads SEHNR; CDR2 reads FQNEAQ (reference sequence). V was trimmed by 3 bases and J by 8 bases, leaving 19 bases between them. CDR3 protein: CASSFSLTPLAEKLFF. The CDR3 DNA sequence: TGTGCCAGCAGCTTTTCTTTAACCCCGCTAGCCGAAAAACTGTTTTTT.

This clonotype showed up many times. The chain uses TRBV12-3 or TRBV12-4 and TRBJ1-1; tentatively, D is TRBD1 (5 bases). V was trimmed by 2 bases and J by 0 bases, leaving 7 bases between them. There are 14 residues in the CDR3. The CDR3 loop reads CASSLQGMNTEAFF. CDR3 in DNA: TGTGCCAGCAGTTTACAGGGTATGAACACTGAAGCTTTCTTT.

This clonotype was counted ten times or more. This chain's CDR3 is CASSQRFGETQYF. In DNA form, the CDR3 reads TGTGCCAGCTCCCAAAGATTCGGGGAGACCCAGTACTTC. The chain links TRBV28 to TRBJ2-5; D unclear. The CDR3 is made up of 13 amino acids. The ends were cut back, 8 bases at V and 5 bases at J, with 15 bases in the middle. CDR1 and CDR2 (germline): MDHEN, SYDVKM.

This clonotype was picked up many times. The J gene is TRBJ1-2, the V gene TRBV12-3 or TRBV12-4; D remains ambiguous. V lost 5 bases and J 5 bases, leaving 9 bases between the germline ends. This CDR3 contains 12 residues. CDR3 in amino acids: CASSAPIYGYTF. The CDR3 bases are TGTGCCAGCAGTGCCCCAATTTATGGCTACACCTTC.

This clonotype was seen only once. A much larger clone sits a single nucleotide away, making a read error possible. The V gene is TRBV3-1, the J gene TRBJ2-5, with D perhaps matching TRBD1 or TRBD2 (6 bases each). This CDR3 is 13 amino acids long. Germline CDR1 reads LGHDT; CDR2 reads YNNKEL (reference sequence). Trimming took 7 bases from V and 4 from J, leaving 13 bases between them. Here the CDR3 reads CASIRGGRETQYF. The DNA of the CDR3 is TGTGCCAGCATACGAGGGGGGAGAGAGACCCAGTACTTC.

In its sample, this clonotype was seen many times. CDR3 coding DNA: TGTGCCAGCAGTGAATTATCTCGGGGGGCTTCCAAAAACATTCAGTACTTC. Translating it yields CASSELSRGASKNIQYF. The chain links TRBV2 to TRBJ2-4; D may be TRBD2 (7 bases). V was trimmed by 2 bases and J by 2 bases, leaving 16 bases between them. The CDR3 has 17 amino acids. CDR1 is SNHLY, CDR2 FYNNEI, per germline.

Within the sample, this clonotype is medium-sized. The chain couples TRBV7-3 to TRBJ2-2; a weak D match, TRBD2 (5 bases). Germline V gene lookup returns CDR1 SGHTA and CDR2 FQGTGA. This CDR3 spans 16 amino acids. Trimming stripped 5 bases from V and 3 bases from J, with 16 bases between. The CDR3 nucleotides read TGTGCCAGCAGCCTGCTGAGTCGGGGAGACACCGGGGAGCTGTTTTTT. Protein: CASSLLSRGDTGELFF. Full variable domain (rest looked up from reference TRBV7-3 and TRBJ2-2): GAGVSQTPSNKVTEKGKYVELRCDPISGHTALYWYRQSLGQGPEFLIYFQGTGAADDSGLPNDRFFAVRPEGSVSTLKIQRTERGDSAVYLCASSLLSRGDTGELFFGEGSRLTVL.

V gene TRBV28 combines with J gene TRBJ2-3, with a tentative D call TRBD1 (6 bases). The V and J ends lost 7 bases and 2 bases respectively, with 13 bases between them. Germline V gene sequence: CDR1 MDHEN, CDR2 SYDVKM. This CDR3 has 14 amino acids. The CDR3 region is CASKRGKVTDTQYF. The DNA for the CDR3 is TGTGCCAGCAAAAGGGGGAAGGTCACAGATACGCAGTATTTT.

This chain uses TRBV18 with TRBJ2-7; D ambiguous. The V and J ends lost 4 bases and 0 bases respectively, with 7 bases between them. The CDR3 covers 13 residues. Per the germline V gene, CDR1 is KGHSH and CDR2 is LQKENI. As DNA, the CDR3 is TGTGCCAGCTCACGGGAAACCTCCTACGAGCAGTACTTC. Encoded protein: CASSRETSYEQYF.

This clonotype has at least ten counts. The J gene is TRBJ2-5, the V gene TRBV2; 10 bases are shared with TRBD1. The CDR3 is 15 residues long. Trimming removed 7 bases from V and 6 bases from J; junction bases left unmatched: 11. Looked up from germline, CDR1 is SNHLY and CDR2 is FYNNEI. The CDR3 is CASTRGTGATKTQYF. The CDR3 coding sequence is TGTGCCAGCACCCGGGGGACAGGGGCGACGAAGACCCAGTACTTC.

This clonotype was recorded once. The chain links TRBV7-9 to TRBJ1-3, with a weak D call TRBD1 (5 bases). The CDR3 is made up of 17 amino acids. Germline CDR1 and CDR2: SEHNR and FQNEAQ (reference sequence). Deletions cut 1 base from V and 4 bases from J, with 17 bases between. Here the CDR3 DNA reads TGTGCCAGCAGCTTAGTTTTCCCCGGACATTCCGGAAACACCATATATTTT. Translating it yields CASSLVFPGHSGNTIYF.

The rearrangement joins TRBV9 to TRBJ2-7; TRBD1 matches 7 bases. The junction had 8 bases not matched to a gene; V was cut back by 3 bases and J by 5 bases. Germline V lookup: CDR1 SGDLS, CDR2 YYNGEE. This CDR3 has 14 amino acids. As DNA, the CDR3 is TGTGCCAGCAGCGCAACAGGGGTCGGGAACGAGCAGTACTTC. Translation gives CASSATGVGNEQYF.

The CDR3 region has the DNA TGTGCCAGCAGCGAAGTACTAGCGGGGGGCCCGAACACCGGGGAGCTGTTTTTT. This encodes CASSEVLAGGPNTGELFF. The chain joins TRBV7-9 to TRBJ2-2; 12 positions agree with TRBD2. The CDR3 is made up of 18 amino acids. In germline, CDR1 is SEHNR, CDR2 FQNEAQ (reference sequence). V was pared by 5 bases and J by 0 bases, with 7 bases of the junction left unmatched.

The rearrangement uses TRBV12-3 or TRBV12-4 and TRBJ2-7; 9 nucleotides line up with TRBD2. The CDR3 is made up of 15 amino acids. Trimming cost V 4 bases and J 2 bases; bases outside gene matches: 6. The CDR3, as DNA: TGTGCCAGCAGTTCCGGACTAGCGAGGACCTACGAGCAGTACTTC. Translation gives CASSSGLARTYEQYF.

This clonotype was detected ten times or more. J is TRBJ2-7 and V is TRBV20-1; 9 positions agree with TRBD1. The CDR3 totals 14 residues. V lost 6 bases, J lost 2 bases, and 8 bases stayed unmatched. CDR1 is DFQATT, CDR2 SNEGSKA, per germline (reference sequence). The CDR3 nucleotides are TGCAGTGCGGAGGACAGGGGAGGAACCTACGAGCAGTACTTC. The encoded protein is CSAEDRGGTYEQYF.